This T cell receptor (beta chain) was captured by sequencing in a study of blood T cell repertoires in COVID-19. Clones were read by immunoSEQ multiplex PCR, and TCRdb kept only the in-frame ones, dropping some. This table has some 230,000 clones, approximately 90% appearing once. This CDR3 spans 15 amino acids. With V trimmed by 5 bases and J by 7 bases, 12 bases remained unmatched. Germline V gives CDR1 MDHEN, CDR2 SYDVKM. This clonotype originated in a woman between 45 and 65 years old with COVID-19, enrolled during active disease. The chain recombines TRBV28 with TRBJ1-2; 8 bases are a match to TRBD1. Specimen: peripheral blood. The CDR3 DNA follows: TGTGCCAGCAGTCCCCCAGACAGGGGAGGGCTTGGCTACACCTTC. Encoded protein: CASSPPDRGGLGYTF.